This entry concerns a single T cell receptor (beta chain). This sample is part of a study of patients and donors after allogeneic stem cell transplantation. MiXCR was run by TCRdb on the RT-PCR reads, yielding one entry per CDR3 protein. The table shows roughly 26,000 distinct CDR3 sequences, with 6.5% to 10% occurring only once. V was clipped by 6 bases and J by 4 bases, with 16 bases between them. The CDR3 has 14 amino acids. Per germline, CDR1 MNHEY and CDR2 SMNVEV (reference sequence). The sample consisted of blood, either unsorted or a sorted T cell fraction (not recorded which). This clonotype originated in a human donor who was either an allogeneic HSCT recipient or a stem cell or donor lymphocyte infusion donor (not recorded which). It is not recorded whose cells these are; they may come from a transplant donor. The chain is built from TRBV27 and TRBJ2-7; tentative D call: TRBD2 (5 bases). The CDR3 protein is CASRRAGGRYEQYF. CDR3 sequence (DNA): TGTGCCAGCAGGCGGGCGGGTGGGAGATACGAGCAGTACTTC.